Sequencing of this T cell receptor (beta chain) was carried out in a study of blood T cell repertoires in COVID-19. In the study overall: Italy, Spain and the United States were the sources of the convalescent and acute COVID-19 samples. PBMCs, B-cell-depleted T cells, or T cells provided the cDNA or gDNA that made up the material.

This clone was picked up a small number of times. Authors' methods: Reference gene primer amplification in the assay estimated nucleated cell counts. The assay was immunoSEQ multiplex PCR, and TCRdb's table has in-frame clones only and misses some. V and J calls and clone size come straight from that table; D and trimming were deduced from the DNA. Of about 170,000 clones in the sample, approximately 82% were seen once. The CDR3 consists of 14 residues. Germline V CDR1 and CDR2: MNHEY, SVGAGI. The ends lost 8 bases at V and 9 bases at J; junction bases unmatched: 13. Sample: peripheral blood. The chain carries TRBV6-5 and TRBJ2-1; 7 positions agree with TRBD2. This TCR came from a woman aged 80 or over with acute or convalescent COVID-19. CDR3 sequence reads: CASSDWAGVGEQFF. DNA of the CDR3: TGTGCCAGCTCTGATTGGGCGGGAGTGGGTGAGCAGTTCTTC.